This entry is about one TCR beta chain. This sample is part of a study of blood T cell repertoires in COVID-19. Germline values: CDR1 SGHRS, CDR2 YFSETQ. With 5 bases clipped from V and 5 bases from J, the junction kept 7 bases outside the gene matches. The CDR3 loop spans 15 amino acids. Sequencing was performed with immunoSEQ multiplex PCR; in TCRdb, only in-frame clones are kept and a portion is missing. The sample holds tens of thousands of clones, approximately 86% seen once. This receptor was taken from a man between 60 and 70 years old with acute or convalescent COVID-19. The J gene is TRBJ1-2, the V gene TRBV5-1; 12 bases map to TRBD1. The sample comprised peripheral blood. The CDR3 DNA reads TGCGCCAGCAGTGAAGGGACAGGGGGCTTGTATGGCTACACCTTC. It translates to CASSEGTGGLYGYTF.